This TCR beta chain was obtained from a study of breast tumors, draining lymph nodes, adjacent tissues. TCRdb re-called the multiplex PCR reads with MiXCR, one entry per CDR3 protein. The table lists about 15,000 distinct CDR3 sequences, roughly 55% of them singletons. Trimming left V 4 bases short and J 9 bases short, with 19 bases between. The germline gives CDR1 SEHNR, CDR2 FQNEAQ (reference sequence). This CDR3 is built from 15 residues. The receptor's source is a female donor with breast cancer. Some clones in this sample may be carry-over from other donors' samples. Sequencing was carried out using tumor-adjacent breast tissue. The rearrangement joins TRBV7-9 to TRBJ2-1; D might be TRBD2 (5 bases). This CDR3 is CASSSLDGITAEQFF. Written as DNA, the CDR3 is TGTGCCAGCAGCTCCCTGGACGGGATAACTGCTGAGCAGTTCTTC. Supplemented by reference TRBV7-9 and TRBJ2-1, the full variable domain reads DTGVSQNPRHKITKRGQNVTFRCDPISEHNRLYWYRQTLGQGPEFLTYFQNEAQLEKSRLLSDRFSAERPKGSFSTLEIQRTEQGDSAMYLCASSSLDGITAEQFFGPGTRLTVL.